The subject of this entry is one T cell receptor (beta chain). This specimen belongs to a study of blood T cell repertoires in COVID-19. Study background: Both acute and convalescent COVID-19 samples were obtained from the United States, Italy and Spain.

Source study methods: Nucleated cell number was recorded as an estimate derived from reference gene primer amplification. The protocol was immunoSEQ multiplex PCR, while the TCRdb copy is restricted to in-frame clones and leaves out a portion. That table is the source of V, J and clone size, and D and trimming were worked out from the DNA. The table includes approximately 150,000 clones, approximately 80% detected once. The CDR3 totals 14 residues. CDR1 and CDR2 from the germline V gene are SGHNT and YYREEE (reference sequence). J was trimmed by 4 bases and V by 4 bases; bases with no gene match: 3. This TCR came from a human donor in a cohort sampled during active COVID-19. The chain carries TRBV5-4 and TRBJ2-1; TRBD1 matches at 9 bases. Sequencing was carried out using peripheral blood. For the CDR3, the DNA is TGTGCCAGCAGCCCCGGACAGGGGTACAATGAGCAGTTCTTC. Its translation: CASSPGQGYNEQFF.